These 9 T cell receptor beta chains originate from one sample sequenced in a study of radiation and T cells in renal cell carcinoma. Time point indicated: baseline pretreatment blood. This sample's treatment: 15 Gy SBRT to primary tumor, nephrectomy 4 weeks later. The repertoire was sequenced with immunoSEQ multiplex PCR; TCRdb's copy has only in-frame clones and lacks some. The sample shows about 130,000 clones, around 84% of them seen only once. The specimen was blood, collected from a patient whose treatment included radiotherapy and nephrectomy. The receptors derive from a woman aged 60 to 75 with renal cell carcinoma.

CDR3 in amino acids: CASLQAALGTDTQYF. CDR3 DNA sequence: TGTGCCAGCTTGCAAGCGGCCCTTGGCACAGATACGCAGTATTTT. This sequence joins TRBV28 and TRBJ2-3; perhaps TRBD2 as D (5 bases). Germline V gene sequence: CDR1 MDHEN, CDR2 SYDVKM. V was pared by 8 bases and J by 1 base, with 16 bases between. The CDR3 is 15 residues long.

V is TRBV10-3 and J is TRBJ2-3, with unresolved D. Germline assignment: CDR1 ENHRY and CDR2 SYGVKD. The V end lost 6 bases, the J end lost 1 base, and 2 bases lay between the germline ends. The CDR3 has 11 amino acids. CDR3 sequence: CAIRGTDTQYF. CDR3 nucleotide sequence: TGTGCCATCAGGGGCACAGATACGCAGTATTTT.

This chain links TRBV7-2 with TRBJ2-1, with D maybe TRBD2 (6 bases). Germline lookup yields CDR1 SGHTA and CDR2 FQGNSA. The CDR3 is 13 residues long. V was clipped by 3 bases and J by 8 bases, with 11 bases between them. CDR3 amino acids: CASSFGGGHEQFF. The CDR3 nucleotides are TGTGCCAGCAGCTTCGGGGGTGGGCATGAGCAGTTCTTC.

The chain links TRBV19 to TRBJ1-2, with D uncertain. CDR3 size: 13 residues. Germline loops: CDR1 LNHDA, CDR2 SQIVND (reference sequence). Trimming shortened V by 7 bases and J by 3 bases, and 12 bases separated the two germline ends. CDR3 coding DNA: TGTGCCAGTAAAGGGTACGGGGACTATGGCTACACCTTC. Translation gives CASKGYGDYGYTF.

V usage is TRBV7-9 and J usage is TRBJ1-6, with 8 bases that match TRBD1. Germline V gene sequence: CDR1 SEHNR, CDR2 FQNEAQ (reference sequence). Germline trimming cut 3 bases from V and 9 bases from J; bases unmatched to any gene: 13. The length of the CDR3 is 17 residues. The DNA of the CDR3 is TGTGCCAGCAGCTTTGGGATCAGACAGGGGATTGTTTCACCCCTCCACTTT. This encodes CASSFGIRQGIVSPLHF.

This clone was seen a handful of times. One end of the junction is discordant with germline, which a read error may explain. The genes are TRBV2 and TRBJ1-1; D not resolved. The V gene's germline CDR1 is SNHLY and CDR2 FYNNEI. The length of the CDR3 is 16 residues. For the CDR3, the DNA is TGTGCCAGCGGTGAGGGCAGATTCCCGCTAAGGCATGAAGCTTTCTTT. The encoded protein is CASGEGRFPLRHEAFF. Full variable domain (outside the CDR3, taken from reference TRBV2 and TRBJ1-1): EPEVTQTPSHQVTQMGQEVILRCVPISNHLYFYWYRQILGQKVEFLVSFYNNEISEKSEIFDDQFSVERPDGSNFTLKIRSTKLEDSAMYFCASGEGRFPLRHEAFFGQGTRLTVV.

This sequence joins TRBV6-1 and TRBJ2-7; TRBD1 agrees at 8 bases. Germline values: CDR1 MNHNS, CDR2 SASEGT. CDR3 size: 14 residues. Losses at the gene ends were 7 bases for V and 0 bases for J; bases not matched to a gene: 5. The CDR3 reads CASKGDRSSYEQYF. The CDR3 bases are TGTGCCAGCAAGGGGGACAGGAGCTCCTACGAGCAGTACTTC.

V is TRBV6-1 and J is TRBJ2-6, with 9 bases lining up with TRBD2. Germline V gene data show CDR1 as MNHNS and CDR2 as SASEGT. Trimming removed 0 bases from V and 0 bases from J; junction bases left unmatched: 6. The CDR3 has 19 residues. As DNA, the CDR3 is TGTGCCAGCAGTGAAGCGCTAGCGGGGTTTGCCTCTGGGGCCAACGTCCTGACTTTC. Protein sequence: CASSEALAGFASGANVLTF.

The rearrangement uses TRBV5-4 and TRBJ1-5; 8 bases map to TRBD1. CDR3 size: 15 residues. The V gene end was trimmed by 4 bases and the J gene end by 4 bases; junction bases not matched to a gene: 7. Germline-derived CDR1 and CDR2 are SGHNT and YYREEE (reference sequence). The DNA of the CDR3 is TGTGCCAGCAGCCCAGGGACAGGCCCGAATCAGCCCCAGCATTTT. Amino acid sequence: CASSPGTGPNQPQHF.